This TCR beta chain was sequenced during a study of cytomegalovirus exposure and HLA in healthy donors. Germline V gene data show CDR1 as MNHNS and CDR2 as SASEGT. V lost 4 bases, J lost 3 bases, and 16 bases lay in between. This CDR3 region has 15 residues. The PCR contained 60 Vbeta and 13 Jbeta primers. TCRdb's table, derived via immunoSEQ multiplex PCR, lists solely in-frame clones and lacks some. The sample yields 85,000 to 100,000 clones, under 80% seen once. This clone occurred once. The material sequenced was PBMCs. This receptor was obtained from a human donor in good health. The V and J genes are TRBV6-1 and TRBJ2-7; tentatively, D is TRBD2 (6 bases). The chain's CDR3 is CASSASWEDGYEQYF. Here the CDR3 DNA reads TGTGCCAGCAGTGCCTCCTGGGAGGACGGCTACGAGCAGTACTTC.